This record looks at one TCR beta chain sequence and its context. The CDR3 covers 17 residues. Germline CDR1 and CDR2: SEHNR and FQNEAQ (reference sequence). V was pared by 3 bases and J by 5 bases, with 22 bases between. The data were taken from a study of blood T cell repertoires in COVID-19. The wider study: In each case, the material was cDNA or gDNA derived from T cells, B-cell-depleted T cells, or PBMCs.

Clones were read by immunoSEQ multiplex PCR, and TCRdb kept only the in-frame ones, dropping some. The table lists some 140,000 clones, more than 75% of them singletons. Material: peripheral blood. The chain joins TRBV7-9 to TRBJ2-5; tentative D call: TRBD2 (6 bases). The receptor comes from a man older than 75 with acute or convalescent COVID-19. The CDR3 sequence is CASSLGLAVDSSETQYF. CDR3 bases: TGTGCCAGCAGCTTGGGTTTAGCGGTAGACTCATCCGAGACCCAGTACTTC.